These 27 T cell receptor beta chains share one sample of origin, sequenced in a study of regulatory dendritic cells for organ transplantation. These TCRs are of unknown antigen specificity. Sorted subsets were CFSE-labeled and cultured four to six days with allogeneic dendritic cells. Produced via immunoSEQ multiplex PCR; TCRdb's table is partial and in-frame only. The sample yields over 9,000 clones, just under 90% seen once. Sequenced material: naive CD8+ T cells from blood cultured with dendritic cells. Specified subset: CD45RA+ naive T cells. The receptors come from a human donor in good health.

The count of this clone is one. The chain uses TRBV10-2 and TRBJ2-7; D unresolved. V lost 8 bases, J lost 0 bases, and 17 bases lay in between. The germline V gene has CDR1 WSHSY and CDR2 SAAADI. CDR3 size: 15 residues. CDR3 nucleotide sequence: TGCGCCAGCGGCCCGACTGGGCTAGGCTCCTACGAGCAGTACTTC. Amino acid sequence: CASGPTGLGSYEQYF.

The chain uses TRBV2 and TRBJ1-1; D ambiguous. V lost 2 bases, J lost 3 bases, and 4 bases lay in between. Germline lookup yields CDR1 SNHLY and CDR2 FYNNEI. This CDR3 contains 12 residues. The CDR3 coding sequence is TGTGCCAGCAGTGAAATGGACACTGAAGCTTTCTTT. Protein product: CASSEMDTEAFF. Complete variable domain (other parts from reference TRBV2 and TRBJ1-1): EPEVTQTPSHQVTQMGQEVILRCVPISNHLYFYWYRQILGQKVEFLVSFYNNEISEKSEIFDDQFSVERPDGSNFTLKIRSTKLEDSAMYFCASSEMDTEAFFGQGTRLTVV.

The rearrangement uses TRBV7-3 and TRBJ2-1; 11 bases map to TRBD2. This CDR3 is built from 15 residues. V dropped 5 bases and J dropped 3; count of bases not matched to a gene: 3. CDR1 is SGHTA and CDR2 is FQGTGA in the germline V gene. The CDR3 sequence is CASSPTSGNYNEQFF. DNA for the CDR3: TGTGCCAGCAGCCCGACTAGCGGGAACTACAATGAGCAGTTCTTC.

J is TRBJ1-6 and V is TRBV6-5; D is undetermined. This CDR3 contains 12 residues. The germline CDR1 and CDR2 sequences are MNHEY and SVGAGI. V was clipped by 5 bases and J by 12 bases, with 11 bases between them. CDR3 amino acids: CASSPGIGPLHF. CDR3 coding DNA: TGTGCCAGCAGTCCGGGCATAGGACCCCTCCACTTT.

J is TRBJ1-6 and V is TRBV5-4, with 7 bases matching TRBD1. Germline-derived CDR1 and CDR2 are SGHNT and YYREEE (reference sequence). The CDR3 is 14 residues long. V lost 4 bases to trimming and J lost 7 bases; unmatched junction nucleotides: 5. This CDR3 reads CASSPWDSNSPLHF. As DNA, the CDR3 is TGTGCCAGCAGCCCGTGGGACAGCAATTCACCCCTCCACTTT.

The J gene is TRBJ2-3, the V gene TRBV7-6; D unclear. Germline values: CDR1 SGHVS, CDR2 FNYEAQ. V dropped 0 bases and J dropped 2 bases, with 9 bases sitting between them. The CDR3 has 15 residues. This CDR3 reads CASSLAGRLTDTQYF. As DNA, the CDR3 is TGTGCCAGCAGCTTAGCGGGCAGGCTCACAGATACGCAGTATTTT.

This clone occurred a few times. The rearrangement links TRBV27 to TRBJ2-1, with a tentative D call TRBD1 (5 bases). The CDR3 covers 14 residues. The germline V gene encodes CDR1 MNHEY and CDR2 SMNVEV (reference sequence). The V end lost 3 bases, the J end lost 6 bases, and 12 bases lay between the germline ends. DNA of the CDR3: TGTGCCAGCAGTTTTACGGCTAGGGGCAATGAGCAGTTCTTC. It specifies CASSFTARGNEQFF.

The J gene is TRBJ1-1, the V gene TRBV5-4; D is unresolved. CDR1 is SGHNT, CDR2 YYREEE, per germline (reference sequence). The CDR3 runs to 12 residues. The V gene lost 5 bases and the J gene lost 0 bases, with 5 bases spanning the gap. In DNA, the CDR3 is TGTGCCAGCAGGAGGGTGAACACTGAAGCTTTCTTT. Residues: CASRRVNTEAFF.

This clone appeared a single time. The V gene is TRBV7-9, the J gene TRBJ2-2; possibly TRBD1 for D (6 bases). V lost 5 bases to trimming and J lost 7 bases, with 8 bases between them. Germline-derived CDR1 and CDR2 are SEHNR and FQNEAQ (reference sequence). The CDR3 contains 12 residues. CDR3 sequence (DNA): TGTGCCAGCAGCGAGGACAGCGGGGAGCTGTTTTTT. Its translation is CASSEDSGELFF.

The chain uses TRBV2 and TRBJ2-7, with D tentatively TRBD1 or TRBD2 (6 bases each). CDR1 is SNHLY, CDR2 FYNNEI, per germline. The V end lost 6 bases, the J end lost 10 bases, and 28 bases lay between the germline ends. The CDR3 is 16 amino acids. The CDR3 region is CASSPVPGEEGRGQYF. CDR3 DNA sequence: TGTGCCAGCAGCCCCGTCCCGGGCGAGGAGGGCAGGGGACAGTACTTC.

The chain couples TRBV5-4 to TRBJ2-3, with D possibly TRBD2 on 6 matching bases. V was shortened by 3 bases and J by 4 bases, with 24 bases between the two germline ends. CDR3 length equals 18 residues. The germline gives CDR1 SGHNT, CDR2 YYREEE (reference sequence). CDR3 sequence (DNA): TGTGCCAGCAGCTCCTTGGGGGGAGTAGTGAGAGGCGCAGATACGCAGTATTTT. Its translation is CASSSLGGVVRGADTQYF.

The chain links TRBV27 to TRBJ1-1; D not resolved. Trimming took off 0 bases at V and 0 bases at J, with 8 bases between the two ends. The CDR3 has 15 amino acids. Germline CDR1 is MNHEY and CDR2 is SMNVEV (reference sequence). CDR3 loop: CASSLSPALNTEAFF. DNA for the CDR3: TGTGCCAGCAGTTTATCTCCAGCCTTGAACACTGAAGCTTTCTTT.

The V and J genes are TRBV5-4 and TRBJ2-7; 11 bases match TRBD2. With V trimmed by 0 bases and J by 4 bases, 3 bases remained unmatched. In germline, CDR1 is SGHNT, CDR2 YYREEE (reference sequence). The CDR3 sequence is 15 residues long. The CDR3 DNA reads TGTGCCAGCAGCTTGGGTAGCGGGGGGGGATACGAGCAGTACTTC. Residues: CASSLGSGGGYEQYF.

J is TRBJ2-7 and V is TRBV19, with D hard to call. Germline CDR1 is LNHDA and CDR2 is SQIVND (reference sequence). V lost 3 bases and J lost 1, with 10 bases in between. This CDR3 is built from 14 residues. The chain's CDR3 is CASSILAASYEQYF. The DNA of the CDR3 is TGTGCCAGTAGTATTTTGGCAGCGTCCTACGAGCAGTACTTC.

The table lists this clone with a count of one. The genes are TRBV9 and TRBJ1-1; no clear D. Deletions cut 0 bases from V and 2 bases from J, with 11 bases between. Germline-derived CDR1 and CDR2 are SGDLS and YYNGEE. CDR3 length: 15 amino acids. The chain's CDR3 is CASSVVGIANTEAFF. The CDR3 coding sequence is TGTGCCAGCAGCGTAGTCGGTATCGCAAACACTGAAGCTTTCTTT.

The chain links TRBV6-1 to TRBJ1-2; 10 bases fit TRBD1. The V and J ends lost 3 bases and 3 bases, in that order; junction bases with no gene match: 7. In germline, CDR1 is MNHNS, CDR2 SASEGT. The CDR3 runs to 16 residues. The chain's CDR3 is CASSDRTGGLDYGYTF. CDR3 in DNA: TGTGCCAGCAGTGACCGGACAGGGGGACTAGACTATGGCTACACCTTC.

The rearrangement joins TRBV28 to TRBJ2-3; TRBD1 matches at 7 bases. V lost 6 bases and J lost 3; bases outside the gene matches: 12. The germline V gene has CDR1 MDHEN and CDR2 SYDVKM. The CDR3 extends over 16 amino acids. CDR3: CASSLQGNYLTDTQYF. CDR3 sequence (DNA): TGTGCCAGCAGCCTACAGGGGAATTATTTAACAGATACGCAGTATTTT.

This clone was counted a single time. J is TRBJ2-1 and V is TRBV13; tentatively, D is TRBD1 (6 bases). V lost 5 bases, J lost 10 bases, and 21 bases lay in between. This CDR3 contains 15 residues. CDR1 and CDR2 from the germline V gene are PRHDT and FYEKMQ (reference sequence). The CDR3 DNA reads TGTGCCAGCAGCGTAGAATACAGCCCCCAGGGGGAGCAGTTCTTC. Translation: CASSVEYSPQGEQFF.

This chain uses TRBV5-6 with TRBJ1-1, with a weak D call TRBD1 (6 bases). The V end lost 4 bases, the J end lost 4 bases, and 14 bases lay between the germline ends. The CDR3 is made up of 14 amino acids. Looked up from germline, CDR1 is SGHDT and CDR2 is YYEEEE. The CDR3 region has the DNA TGTGCCAGCAGCCCCTCGGGGGGGGCCACTGAAGCTTTCTTT. Translation: CASSPSGGATEAFF.

J is TRBJ2-7 and V is TRBV5-6; D call uncertain. CDR3 size: 13 residues. Trimming pared 3 bases from V and 3 bases from J, leaving 10 bases between. Germline V gene data show CDR1 as SGHDT and CDR2 as YYEEEE. The CDR3 nucleotides are TGTGCCAGCAGCTCCAACCCTAGCTACGAGCAGTACTTC. This sequence encodes CASSSNPSYEQYF. The whole variable domain, remainder taken from reference TRBV5-6 and TRBJ2-7, is DAGVTQSPTHLIKTRGQQVTLRCSPKSGHDTVSWYQQALGQGPQFIFQYYEEEERQRGNFPDRFSGHQFPNYSSELNVNALLLGDSALYLCASSSNPSYEQYFGPGTRLTVT.

The chain has TRBV19 and TRBJ2-7; 10 positions agree with TRBD1. The CDR3 extends over 15 amino acids. Germline V gene data show CDR1 as LNHDA and CDR2 as SQIVND (reference sequence). Trimming cost V 5 bases and J 2 bases; bases outside gene matches: 6. In DNA form, the CDR3 reads TGTGCCAGTAGTCCAGGACAGGGGGGGACCTACGAGCAGTACTTC. This encodes CASSPGQGGTYEQYF.

V usage is TRBV30 and J usage is TRBJ1-1; 8 bases are a match to TRBD1. Looked up from germline, CDR1 is GTSNPN and CDR2 is SVGIG (reference sequence). This CDR3 spans 15 amino acids. Losses at the gene ends were 5 bases for V and 5 bases for J; bases not matched to a gene: 13. The CDR3 coding sequence is TGTGCCTGGGGGCTGGATTCAGGGGGCAGGACTGAAGCTTTCTTT. Its protein is CAWGLDSGGRTEAFF.

This clone came up once. This chain links TRBV7-3 with TRBJ1-1, with a possible D match to TRBD1 (5 bases). Germline CDR1 SGHTA, CDR2 FQGTGA. The CDR3 totals 15 residues. Trimming removed 6 bases at V and 1 base at J, with 15 bases between. Here the CDR3 DNA reads TGTGCCAGCAGTTACGGTCCAGGGCCGAACACTGAAGCTTTCTTT. Translation gives CASSYGPGPNTEAFF.

The chain carries TRBV7-6 and TRBJ2-7, with D possibly TRBD2 on 5 matching bases. V lost 2 bases and J lost 6, with 11 bases in between. Germline V gene data show CDR1 as SGHVS and CDR2 as FNYEAQ. CDR3 length equals 13 residues. The CDR3 DNA sequence: TGTGCCAGCAGCTTATGGGAGAGCCGCGAGCAGTACTTC. This codes for CASSLWESREQYF.

The rearrangement links TRBV29-1 to TRBJ2-7, with no clear D. Deletions cut 1 base from V and 3 bases from J, with 13 bases between. The CDR3 extends over 14 amino acids. Germline assignment: CDR1 SQVTM and CDR2 ANQGSEA. DNA for the CDR3: TGCAGCGTTGAAGCGTCTGCAGGTGGCTACGAGCAGTACTTC. Amino acid sequence: CSVEASAGGYEQYF.

The chain's CDR3 is CASSESSHYGYTF. In nucleotides, the CDR3 is TGCGCCAGCAGTGAGTCATCCCACTATGGCTACACCTTC. The chain is built from TRBV10-1 and TRBJ1-2, with D hard to call. V gave up 0 bases and J gave up 3 bases, with 5 bases separating them. The CDR3 contains 13 residues. Germline assignment: CDR1 WNHNN and CDR2 SYGVQD (reference sequence).

V usage is TRBV19 and J usage is TRBJ1-2, with D possibly matching TRBD1 (5 bases). This CDR3 has 15 amino acids. Looked up from germline, CDR1 is LNHDA and CDR2 is SQIVND (reference sequence). The V gene lost 0 bases and the J gene lost 5 bases, with 13 bases spanning the gap. CDR3 in amino acids: CASSIDFGTAYGYTF. The CDR3 DNA follows: TGTGCCAGTAGTATAGATTTCGGGACGGCATATGGCTACACCTTC.